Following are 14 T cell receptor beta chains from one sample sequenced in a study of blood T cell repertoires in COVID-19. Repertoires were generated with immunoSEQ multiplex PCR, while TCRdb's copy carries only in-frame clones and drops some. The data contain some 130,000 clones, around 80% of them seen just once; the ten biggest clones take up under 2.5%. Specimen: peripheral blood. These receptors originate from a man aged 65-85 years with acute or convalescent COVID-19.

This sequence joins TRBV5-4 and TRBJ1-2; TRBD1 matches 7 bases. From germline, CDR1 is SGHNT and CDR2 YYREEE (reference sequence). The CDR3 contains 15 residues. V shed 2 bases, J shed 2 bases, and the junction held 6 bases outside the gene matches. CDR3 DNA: TGTGCCAGCAGCTTCCCCAACAGGGGAAACTATGGCTACACCTTC. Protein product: CASSFPNRGNYGYTF.

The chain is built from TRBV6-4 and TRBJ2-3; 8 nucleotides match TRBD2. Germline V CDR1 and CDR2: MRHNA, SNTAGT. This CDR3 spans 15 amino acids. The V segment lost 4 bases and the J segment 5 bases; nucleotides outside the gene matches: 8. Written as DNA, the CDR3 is TGTGCCAGCAGTGCCGGGGGGGCCGGTGAAGATACGCAGTATTTT. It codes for CASSAGGAGEDTQYF.

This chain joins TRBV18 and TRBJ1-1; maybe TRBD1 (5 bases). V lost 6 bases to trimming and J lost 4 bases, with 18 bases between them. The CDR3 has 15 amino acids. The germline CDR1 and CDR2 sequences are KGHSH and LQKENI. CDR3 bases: TGTGCCAGCTCCCGGCCACAGGCGCGGGGCACTGAAGCTTTCTTT. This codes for CASSRPQARGTEAFF.

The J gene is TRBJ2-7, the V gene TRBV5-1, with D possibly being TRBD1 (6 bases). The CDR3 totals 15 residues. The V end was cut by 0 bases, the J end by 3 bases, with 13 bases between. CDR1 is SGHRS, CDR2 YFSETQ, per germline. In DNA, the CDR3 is TGCGCCAGCAGCTTGGTGGCCAGGGGTTTCTACGAGCAGTACTTC. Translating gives CASSLVARGFYEQYF. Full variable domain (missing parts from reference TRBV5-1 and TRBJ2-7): KAGVTQTPRYLIKTRGQQVTLSCSPISGHRSVSWYQQTPGQGLQFLFEYFSETQRNKGNFPGRFSGRQFSNSRSEMNVSTLELGDSALYLCASSLVARGFYEQYFGPGTRLTVT.

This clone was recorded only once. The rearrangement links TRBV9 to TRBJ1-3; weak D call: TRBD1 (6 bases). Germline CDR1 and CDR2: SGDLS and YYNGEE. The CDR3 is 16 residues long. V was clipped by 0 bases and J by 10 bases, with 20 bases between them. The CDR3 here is CASSVGTGPIGQTIYF. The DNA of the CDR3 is TGTGCCAGCAGCGTAGGAACAGGGCCCATAGGTCAGACCATATATTTT.

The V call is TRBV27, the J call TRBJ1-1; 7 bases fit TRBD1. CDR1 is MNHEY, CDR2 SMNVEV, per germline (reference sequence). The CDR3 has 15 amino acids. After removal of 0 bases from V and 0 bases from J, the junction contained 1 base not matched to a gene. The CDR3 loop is CASSLSTGLNTEAFF. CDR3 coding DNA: TGTGCCAGCAGTTTATCGACAGGGTTGAACACTGAAGCTTTCTTT.

CDR3 protein: CAGARGGSGANVLTF. CDR3 DNA: TGTGCCGGCGCTCGCGGGGGCTCTGGGGCCAACGTCCTGACTTTC. The chain uses TRBV6-5 and TRBJ2-6, with 7 bases fitting TRBD2. The junction had 7 bases not matched to a gene; V was cut back by 11 bases and J by 0 bases. Germline V CDR1 and CDR2: MNHEY, SVGAGI. This CDR3 has 15 amino acids.

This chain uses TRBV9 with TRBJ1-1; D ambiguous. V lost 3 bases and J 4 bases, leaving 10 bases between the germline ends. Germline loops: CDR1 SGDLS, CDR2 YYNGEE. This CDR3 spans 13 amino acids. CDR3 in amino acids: CASSGRGGTEAFF. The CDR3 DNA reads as TGTGCCAGCAGCGGTCGAGGAGGCACTGAAGCTTTCTTT.

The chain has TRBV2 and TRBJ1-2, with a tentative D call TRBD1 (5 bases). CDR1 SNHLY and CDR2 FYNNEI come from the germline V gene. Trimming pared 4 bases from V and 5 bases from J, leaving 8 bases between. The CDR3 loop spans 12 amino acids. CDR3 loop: CASSGAGYGYTF. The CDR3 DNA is TGTGCCAGCAGTGGGGCAGGGTATGGCTACACCTTC.

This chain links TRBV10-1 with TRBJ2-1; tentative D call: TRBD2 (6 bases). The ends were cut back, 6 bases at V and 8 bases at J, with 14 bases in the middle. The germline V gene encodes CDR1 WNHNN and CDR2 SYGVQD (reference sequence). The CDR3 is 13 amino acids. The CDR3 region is CASSRGLFYEQFF. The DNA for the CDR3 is TGCGCCAGCAGCCGGGGGTTGTTCTATGAGCAGTTCTTC.

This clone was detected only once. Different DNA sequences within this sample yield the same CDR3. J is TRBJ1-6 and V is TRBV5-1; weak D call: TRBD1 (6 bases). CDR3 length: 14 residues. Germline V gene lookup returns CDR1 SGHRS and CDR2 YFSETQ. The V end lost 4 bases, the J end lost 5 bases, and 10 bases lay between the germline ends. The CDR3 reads CASSPGHNNSPLHF. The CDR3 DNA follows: TGCGCCAGCAGCCCGGGACATAATAATTCACCCCTCCACTTT.

CDR3 amino acids: CASKYSGGAMSDTQYF. For the CDR3, the DNA is TGTGCCAGCAAATATAGCGGGGGGGCCATGTCGGATACGCAGTATTTT. The V gene is TRBV7-8, the J gene TRBJ2-3; 11 bases match TRBD2. Germline loops: CDR1 SGHVS, CDR2 FQNEAQ. The trim removed 7 bases at V and 6 bases at J, leaving 12 bases unmatched. The CDR3 loop spans 16 amino acids.

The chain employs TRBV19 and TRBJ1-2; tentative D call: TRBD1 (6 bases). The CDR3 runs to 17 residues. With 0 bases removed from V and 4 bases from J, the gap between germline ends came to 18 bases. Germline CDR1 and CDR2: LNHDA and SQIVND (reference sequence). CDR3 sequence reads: CASSIDFPLRGTYGYTF. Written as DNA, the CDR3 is TGTGCCAGTAGTATAGATTTCCCCCTGAGGGGGACCTATGGCTACACCTTC.

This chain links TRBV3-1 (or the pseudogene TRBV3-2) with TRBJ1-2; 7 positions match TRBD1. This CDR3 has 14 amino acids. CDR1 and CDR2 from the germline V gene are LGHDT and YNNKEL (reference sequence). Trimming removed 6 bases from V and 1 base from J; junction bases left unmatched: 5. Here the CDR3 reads CASSRDSVNYGYTF. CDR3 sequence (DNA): TGTGCCAGCAGTCGGGACAGTGTTAACTATGGCTACACCTTC.